The 32 T cell receptor beta chains presented below share a single source sample, sequenced in a study of identical twins. TCRdb re-derived calls from the 5' RACE reads in MiXCR, one entry per CDR3 protein. The data hold approximately 230,000 distinct CDR3 sequences, with 5% to 7% observed a single time. These data are also associated with another study on T cells expressing NK-cell markers.

Input material: CD8+ T cells sorted from blood. Source of these receptors: a woman aged 18-29 years in good health.

The chain couples TRBV7-9 to TRBJ2-2; 10 bases map to TRBD2. Germline CDR1 is SEHNR and CDR2 is FQNEAQ (reference sequence). The trim removed 8 bases at V and 4 bases at J, leaving 4 bases unmatched. The CDR3 is 14 amino acids. In DNA form, the CDR3 reads TGTGCCAGCCCACTAGCGGGAAGCACCGGGGAGCTGTTTTTT. Its protein product is CASPLAGSTGELFF.

In DNA form, the CDR3 reads TGTGCCAGCAGTTACGGGACAGCGAACACTGAAGCTTTCTTT. As protein: CASSYGTANTEAFF. This rearrangement joins TRBV6-5 to TRBJ1-1; TRBD1 aligns across 7 bases. The germline CDR1 and CDR2 sequences are MNHEY and SVGAGI. The CDR3 runs to 14 residues. The ends lost 2 bases at V and 1 base at J; junction bases unmatched: 1.

The chain recombines TRBV7-6 with TRBJ2-7; D is unresolved. Germline V gene data show CDR1 as SGHVS and CDR2 as FNYEAQ. V dropped 2 bases and J dropped 8 bases, with 13 bases sitting between them. This CDR3 is built from 13 residues. Here the CDR3 DNA reads TGTGCCAGCAGCTTACTAGATAGTTACAAGCAGTACTTC. Protein product: CASSLLDSYKQYF.

This clonotype was observed a handful of times. The chain joins TRBV27 to TRBJ2-7; no clear D. Between the trimmed V and J ends, which lost 3 bases and 6 bases, there was a span of 21 bases. The CDR3 has 16 residues. Germline V CDR1 and CDR2: MNHEY, SMNVEV (reference sequence). The CDR3 loop reads CASSFSDPSTVREQYF. Here the CDR3 DNA reads TGTGCCAGCAGTTTTTCCGACCCCTCCACGGTCCGCGAGCAGTACTTC.

The gene calls are TRBV3-1 and TRBJ2-7; 8 bases line up with TRBD2. The CDR3 loop spans 12 amino acids. Trimming cost V 6 bases and J 3 bases; bases outside gene matches: 1. Germline assignment: CDR1 LGHDT and CDR2 YNNKEL (reference sequence). The CDR3 nucleotides read TGTGCCAGCAGGGGACTAGACTACGAGCAGTACTTC. Translated, it gives CASRGLDYEQYF.

The table lists this clonotype with many counts. The rearrangement links TRBV6-6 to TRBJ1-2; a possible D gene is TRBD1 (5 bases). The CDR3 sequence is 13 residues long. Germline CDR1 reads MNHNY; CDR2 reads SVGAGI (reference sequence). Trimming removed 5 bases from V and 0 bases from J, with 7 bases in between. CDR3 nucleotides: TGTGCCAGCAGTACGACAGCTAACTATGGCTACACCTTC. It translates to CASSTTANYGYTF.

This clonotype was counted many times. This chain joins TRBV7-2 and TRBJ2-3; 9 positions match TRBD2. Germline V gene data show CDR1 as SGHTA and CDR2 as FQGNSA. The ends lost 4 bases at V and 3 bases at J; junction bases unmatched: 8. The CDR3 is 16 amino acids. CDR3 in amino acids: CASSSAGGPLTDTQYF. CDR3 DNA: TGTGCCAGCAGCTCGGCGGGAGGGCCGTTGACAGATACGCAGTATTTT.

The rearrangement links TRBV27 to TRBJ2-1; possible D gene TRBD2, 5 bases. Deletions cut 4 bases from V and 9 bases from J, with 7 bases between. CDR3 length equals 11 residues. Germline values: CDR1 MNHEY, CDR2 SMNVEV (reference sequence). As DNA, the CDR3 is TGTGCCAGCAGTTCCCGGGGTGAGCAGTTCTTC. Translation gives CASSSRGEQFF.

This clonotype was seen at least ten times. The rearrangement uses TRBV20-1 and TRBJ2-7; D not certain. The CDR3 spans 15 residues. The V gene's germline CDR1 is DFQATT and CDR2 SNEGSKA (reference sequence). V shed 2 bases and J shed 4 bases, with 18 bases lying between them. The CDR3 sequence: CSARPIPGNGYEQYF. In DNA form, the CDR3 reads TGCAGTGCTAGACCGATTCCGGGCAATGGTTACGAGCAGTACTTC.

The chain employs TRBV3-1 and TRBJ2-7; D call uncertain. V was pared by 3 bases and J by 4 bases, with 19 bases between. The germline gives CDR1 LGHDT, CDR2 YNNKEL (reference sequence). The CDR3 extends over 16 amino acids. DNA for the CDR3: TGTGCCAGCAGCCAGGACCCATTCTCTGTTTTATACGAGCAGTACTTC. It encodes CASSQDPFSVLYEQYF.

This clonotype was found a few times. The chain has TRBV6-2 or TRBV6-3 and TRBJ2-7; D unresolved. Per the germline V gene, CDR1 is MNHEY and CDR2 is SVGEGT. This CDR3 has 13 residues. Trimming cost V 0 bases and J 0 bases, with 3 bases left between them. The CDR3 reads CASSYSASYEQYF. The CDR3 DNA follows: TGTGCCAGCAGTTACTCGGCCTCCTACGAGCAGTACTTC.

V usage is TRBV6-2 or TRBV6-3 and J usage is TRBJ2-7; 10 bases fit TRBD2. CDR1 and CDR2 from the germline V gene are MNHEY and SVGEGT. The CDR3 contains 14 residues. V shed 5 bases, J shed 1 base, and the junction held 2 bases outside the gene matches. The CDR3 loop is CASSTSGISYEQYF. CDR3 nucleotide sequence: TGTGCCAGCAGTACTAGCGGGATTTCCTACGAGCAGTACTTC.

This rearrangement joins TRBV4-1 to TRBJ2-1; 11 nucleotides agree with TRBD2. Germline CDR1 reads MGHRA; CDR2 reads YSYEKL. The CDR3 runs 18 residues. The junction had 12 bases not matched to a gene; V was cut back by 3 bases and J by 5 bases. For the CDR3, the DNA is TGCGCCAGCAGCCAGAGGAAGACTAGCGGGGTGATAAACAATGAGCAGTTCTTC. It specifies CASSQRKTSGVINNEQFF.

This clonotype was seen only a few times. The chain employs TRBV7-6 and TRBJ2-7, with D perhaps matching TRBD1 (7 bases). The CDR3 extends over 15 amino acids. Trimming pared 1 base from V and 4 bases from J, leaving 14 bases between. Germline V gene data show CDR1 as SGHVS and CDR2 as FNYEAQ. The CDR3 protein is CASSLVTGDSYEQYF. CDR3 DNA: TGTGCCAGCAGCTTAGTAACAGGGGACTCATACGAGCAGTACTTC.

The chain combines TRBV5-6 with TRBJ2-5; D is possibly TRBD1 (6 bases). V was shortened by 2 bases and J by 5 bases, with 13 bases between the two germline ends. Germline CDR1 is SGHDT and CDR2 is YYEEEE. The CDR3 is 14 amino acids. CDR3 in DNA: TGTGCCAGCAGCTTCGGCAGGGGAGTTGAGACCCAGTACTTC. As protein: CASSFGRGVETQYF.

This clonotype was observed at least ten times. This chain links TRBV2 with TRBJ1-1, with a weak D call TRBD1 (5 bases). Per germline, CDR1 SNHLY and CDR2 FYNNEI. Deletions cut 6 bases from V and 5 bases from J, with 7 bases between. This CDR3 is 11 amino acids long. Here the CDR3 reads CASRGGTEAFF. CDR3 bases: TGTGCCAGCAGGGGGGGAACTGAAGCTTTCTTT.

The rearrangement uses TRBV9 and TRBJ2-3; 9 bases align to TRBD2. Germline V lookup: CDR1 SGDLS, CDR2 YYNGEE. V trimming: 3 bases; J trimming: 2 bases; junction bases outside the gene matches: 7. The CDR3 covers 16 residues. Here the CDR3 reads CASSGTTSGNTDTQYF. For the CDR3, the DNA is TGTGCCAGCAGCGGTACGACTAGCGGAAACACAGATACGCAGTATTTT.

This clonotype was detected many times. This chain links TRBV30 with TRBJ1-2; D remains ambiguous. The V end was cut by 3 bases, the J end by 8 bases, with 22 bases between. Germline CDR1 is GTSNPN and CDR2 is SVGIG (reference sequence). The CDR3 is made up of 15 amino acids. This CDR3 is CAWRKLDPRSGGYTF. CDR3 bases: TGTGCCTGGAGGAAACTAGACCCCCGGTCGGGCGGCTACACCTTC.

This clonotype was detected ten times or more. The chain links TRBV12-3 or TRBV12-4 to TRBJ2-5; a possible D gene is TRBD2 (5 bases). The V end was cut by 6 bases, the J end by 7 bases, with 15 bases between. This CDR3 has 13 residues. CDR3: CASSLTSPGTQYF. The CDR3 DNA reads as TGTGCCAGCAGCCTTACTAGTCCAGGGACCCAGTACTTC.

The rearrangement uses TRBV4-1 and TRBJ2-2; D gene uncertain. V gave up 4 bases and J gave up 0 bases, with 21 bases separating them. The CDR3 is 19 amino acids. Germline values: CDR1 MGHRA, CDR2 YSYEKL. The CDR3 DNA reads as TGCGCCAGCAGCCCGACTCGACCGGCGCGCGCTTCGAACACCGGGGAGCTGTTTTTT. Translation: CASSPTRPARASNTGELFF.

This clonotype is medium-sized (0.01 to 0.1%) by share. The CDR3 loop reads CASSLDVLMAYEQYF. DNA for the CDR3: TGTGCCAGCAGCTTAGATGTCCTCATGGCCTACGAGCAGTACTTC. The genes are TRBV7-6 and TRBJ2-7; D is undetermined. V lost 1 base, J lost 2 bases, and 12 bases lay in between. The CDR3 covers 15 residues. Germline V lookup: CDR1 SGHVS, CDR2 FNYEAQ.

This clonotype was observed a single time. This chain uses TRBV6-4 with TRBJ2-1; a possible D gene is TRBD2 (6 bases). Trimming removed 6 bases at V and 5 bases at J, with 17 bases between. The CDR3 spans 15 residues. The V gene's germline CDR1 is MRHNA and CDR2 SNTAGT. The CDR3 loop is CASSLGVGGNNEQFF. The DNA of the CDR3 is TGTGCCAGCAGCCTTGGGGTTGGAGGGAACAATGAGCAGTTCTTC.

This clonotype was observed at least ten times. The J gene is TRBJ1-1, the V gene TRBV29-1, with D maybe TRBD1 (5 bases). The CDR3 runs to 14 residues. The V gene's germline CDR1 is SQVTM and CDR2 ANQGSEA. Trimming stripped 6 bases from V and 1 base from J, with 15 bases between. The DNA of the CDR3 is TGCAGCGTCCCCCCAGGTGGGGCGAACACTGAAGCTTTCTTT. Its translation is CSVPPGGANTEAFF.

This clonotype has ten or more counts. A read error may account for a junction end that differs from germline. The chain couples TRBV20-1 to TRBJ1-1; no firm D call. The CDR3 runs 12 residues. Looked up from germline, CDR1 is DFQATT and CDR2 is SNEGSKA (reference sequence). The CDR3 DNA reads TGCAGTGCCAGAGGCAGTCCTTACGGTGCTTTCTTT. The encoded protein is CSARGSPYGAFF.

This clonotype was detected only a few times. The CDR3 is CASSLGQSVAFF. CDR3 in DNA: TGTGCCAGCAGTTTGGGGCAGTCCGTTGCTTTCTTT. The chain carries TRBV27 and TRBJ1-1, with D perhaps matching TRBD1 (5 bases). Per germline, CDR1 MNHEY and CDR2 SMNVEV (reference sequence). The CDR3 has 12 residues. The ends were cut back, 3 bases at V and 11 bases at J, with 13 bases in the middle.

This clonotype showed up just a few times. The chain has TRBV6-5 and TRBJ1-1; D uncertain. Germline CDR1 is MNHEY and CDR2 is SVGAGI. The length of the CDR3 is 15 residues. V dropped 4 bases and J dropped 2 bases, with 14 bases sitting between them. CDR3 sequence: CASSFLTGVNTEAFF. The CDR3 coding sequence is TGTGCCAGCAGTTTTCTCACGGGCGTTAACACTGAAGCTTTCTTT.

V and J are TRBV25-1 and TRBJ2-7; D call uncertain. Trimming shortened V by 1 base and J by 2 bases, and 12 bases separated the two germline ends. This CDR3 is built from 15 residues. Germline V lookup: CDR1 MGHDK, CDR2 SYGVNS. CDR3 nucleotide sequence: TGTGCCAGCAGTGAATCTCTTGGGGTGGCCTACGAGCAGTACTTC. It translates to CASSESLGVAYEQYF.

In regard to this clonotype: A much more abundant neighbour one base away suggests this may be a read error. This chain uses TRBV29-1 with TRBJ2-3, with a tentative D call TRBD2 (6 bases). This CDR3 comprises 12 residues. The V and J ends lost 7 bases and 1 base respectively, with 9 bases between them. Germline V gene lookup returns CDR1 SQVTM and CDR2 ANQGSEA. The CDR3 loop reads CSASGRTDTQYF. CDR3 sequence (DNA): TGCAGCGCGAGCGGGCGCACAGATACGCAGTATTTT.

The chain combines TRBV24-1 with TRBJ2-2; 10 nucleotides line up with TRBD1. The germline V gene has CDR1 KGHDR and CDR2 SFDVKD. The CDR3 totals 15 residues. After removal of 6 bases from V and 5 bases from J, the junction contained 5 bases not matched to a gene. CDR3 region: CATSLDRGQTGELFF. The CDR3 DNA sequence: TGTGCCACCAGTCTTGACAGGGGGCAAACCGGGGAGCTGTTTTTT.

The sample holds a few counts of this clonotype. The gene calls are TRBV6-2 or TRBV6-3 and TRBJ2-3; D unresolved. CDR1 is MNHEY and CDR2 is SVGEGT in the germline V gene. V lost 1 base, J lost 6 bases, and 11 bases lay in between. CDR3 length: 14 residues. The CDR3 nucleotides are TGTGCCAGCAGTTACTTCGCGGTAGGGGATACGCAGTATTTT. This sequence encodes CASSYFAVGDTQYF.

The rearrangement joins TRBV20-1 to TRBJ2-5; TRBD2 matches 7 bases. CDR3 size: 14 residues. Germline CDR1 and CDR2: DFQATT and SNEGSKA (reference sequence). J was trimmed by 2 bases and V by 6 bases; bases with no gene match: 9. CDR3 in DNA: TGCAGTGCCACGTCCGGGACTAAGCAAGAGACCCAGTACTTC. Protein sequence: CSATSGTKQETQYF.

The rearrangement joins TRBV27 to TRBJ2-3, with D perhaps matching TRBD1 or TRBD2 (6 bases each). Germline V gene data show CDR1 as MNHEY and CDR2 as SMNVEV (reference sequence). Trimming took off 3 bases at V and 9 bases at J, with 16 bases between the two ends. The CDR3 length is 14 residues. CDR3 sequence: CASSFMGTGGTQYF. The CDR3 region has the DNA TGTGCCAGCAGTTTCATGGGTACCGGGGGCACGCAGTATTTT.